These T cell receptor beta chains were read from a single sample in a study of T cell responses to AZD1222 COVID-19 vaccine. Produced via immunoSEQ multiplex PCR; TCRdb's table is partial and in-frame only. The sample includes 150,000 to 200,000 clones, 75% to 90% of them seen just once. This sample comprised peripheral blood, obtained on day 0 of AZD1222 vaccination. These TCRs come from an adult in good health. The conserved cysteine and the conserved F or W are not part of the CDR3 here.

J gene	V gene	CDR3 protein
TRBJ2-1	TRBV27	ASSRGTSGGVNEQF
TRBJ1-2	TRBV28	ASSWGNYGYT
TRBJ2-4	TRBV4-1	ASSHPPHRGNIQY
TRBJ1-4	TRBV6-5	ASSYSAAWVEKLF
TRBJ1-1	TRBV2	ASSPAAEAF
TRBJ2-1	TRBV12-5	ASGLINGGGQNRVYEQF
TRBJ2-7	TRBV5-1	ASSLGDYEQY
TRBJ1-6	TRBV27	ASSLSPEYSPLH
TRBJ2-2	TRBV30	AWSEVSNTGELF
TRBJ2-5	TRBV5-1	ASSLSTEETQY
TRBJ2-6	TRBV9	ASTKGTTHSSGANVLT
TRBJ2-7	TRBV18	ASSPGQGAYEQY
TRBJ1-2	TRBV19	ASSIDNRGNYGYT
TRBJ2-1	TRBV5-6	ASSLAAGNEQF
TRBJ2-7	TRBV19	ASNHRDGPPYEQY
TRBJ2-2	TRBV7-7	ASSLGGMGTGELF
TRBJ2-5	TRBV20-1	SARAQETQY
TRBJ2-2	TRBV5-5	ASSLVQGWTGELF
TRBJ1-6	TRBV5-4	ASSLVVVEGSYNSPLH
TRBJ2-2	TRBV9	ASSVAGATGELF
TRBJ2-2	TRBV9	ASSVGTGRNTGELF
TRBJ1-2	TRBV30	AGKDSLNYGYT
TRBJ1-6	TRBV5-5	ASSLEPDRSSYNSPLH
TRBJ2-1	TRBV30	AWSPQGYEQF
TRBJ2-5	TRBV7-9	ASSPRRAGEETQY
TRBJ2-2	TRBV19	ASSPPAGELF
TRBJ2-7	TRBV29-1	SVRSPVGGKAYEQY
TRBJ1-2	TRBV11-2	ASSGWTGGDGYT
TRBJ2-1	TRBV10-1	ASSLSGNEQF